These T cell receptor beta chains were read from a single sample in a study of cytomegalovirus exposure and HLA in healthy donors. Measured with immunoSEQ multiplex PCR; TCRdb has only the in-frame clones, and not every one. The table includes around 100,000 clones, roughly four fifths detected once. Material: PBMCs. These receptors came from an older woman in good health and CMV-seropositive. CDR3s include the opening cysteine and the closing phenylalanine or tryptophan. D genes are given only for firm matches. Size values are once, few and many counts, or a class for expanded clones, and some rows have none.

>TRBV7-3|13|-|TRBJ2-5|-
TGTGCCAGCAGCTCACACCCCGGGGAGACCCAGTACTTC
CASSSHPGETQYF
>TRBV27|13|-|TRBJ2-2|-
TGTGCCAGCACCGCTACAGACACCGGGGAGCTGTTTTTT
CASTATDTGELFF
>TRBV4-1|15|-|TRBJ1-1|-
TGCGCCAGCAGCCAATTCTGGGGGCTGAGCACTGAAGCTTTCTTT
CASSQFWGLSTEAFF
>TRBV5-4|15|once|TRBJ2-7|TRBD2
TGTGCCAGCAGCACCGGGACTAGACAATCTGACGAGCAGTACTTC
CASSTGTRQSDEQYF
>TRBV29-1|12|-|TRBJ1-1|TRBD1
TGCAGTACCAGGGGGCCATACACTGAAGCTTTCTTT
CSTRGPYTEAFF
>TRBV19|15|-|TRBJ1-1|-
TGTGCCAGTAGTATCTTACAGGCGCTGAACACTGAAGCTTTCTTT
CASSILQALNTEAFF
>TRBV2|15|-|TRBJ2-1|TRBD2
TGTGCCAGCGGGGCCCTAGCGGGAGGCTACAATGAGCAGTTCTTC
CASGALAGGYNEQFF
>TRBV4-1|15|-|TRBJ1-2|-
TGCGCCAGCAGCCCCCCGGGACTGATTGGCTATGGCTACACCTTC
CASSPPGLIGYGYTF
>TRBV4-1|12|-|TRBJ2-7|-
TGCGCCACCTCAGACAGGTCCAACGAGCAGTACTTC
CATSDRSNEQYF
>TRBV18|15|-|TRBJ1-4|-
TGTGCCAGCTCACCAGCGGATACAACTAATGAAAAACTGTTTTTT
CASSPADTTNEKLFF
>TRBV19|14|-|TRBJ2-7|-
TGTGCCAGTAGTATAGCACCAGGCTCCTACGAGCAGTACTTC
CASSIAPGSYEQYF
>TRBV6-1|11|-|TRBJ2-1|-
TGTGCCAGCAGAAGTATGGGCTGGGAGTTCTTC
CASRSMGWEFF
>TRBV5-5|17|-|TRBJ1-2|TRBD1
TGTGCCAGTGGGCCAGTGGTAAACAGGGGGCCGCGGACTGGCTACACCTTC
CASGPVVNRGPRTGYTF
>TRBV7-9|12|-|TRBJ1-1|-
TGTTCCAGCAGCTTACGTCGCACTGAAGCTTTCTTT
CSSSLRRTEAFF
>TRBV6-4|13|many|TRBJ2-3|-
TGTGCCAGCAGTGAAGCGGGCACAGATACGCAGTATTTT
CASSEAGTDTQYF
>TRBV5-1|15|few|TRBJ2-1|-
TGCGCCAGCAGCTTGACAGGGAGCTCCTACAATGAGCAGTTCTTC
CASSLTGSSYNEQFF
>TRBV11-3|13|-|TRBJ2-2|-
TGTGCCAGCAGCTTAGATCAACTCTCCGAGCTGTTTTTT
CASSLDQLSELFF
>TRBV27|14|-|TRBJ1-2|TRBD1
TGTGCCACCGCTCCGGACAGGGTGAGCTATGGCTACACCTTC
CATAPDRVSYGYTF
>TRBV2|14|-|TRBJ2-2|TRBD1
TGTGCCAGCACTACCGACAGGGTCGCCGGGGAGCTGTTTTTT
CASTTDRVAGELFF
>TRBV6-5|14|-|TRBJ2-3|-
TGTGCCAGCGGACAGACCCCCGCCACAGATACGCAGTATTTT
CASGQTPATDTQYF
>TRBV29-1|16|once|TRBJ2-3|-
TGCAGCGCTAACGGCGTTACCGGGTCCGACACAGATACGCAGTATTTT
CSANGVTGSDTDTQYF
>TRBV9|17|-|TRBJ2-1|-
TGTGCCAGCAGCGTTAGCGGTTCTCTTAGCTCCTACAATGAGCAGTTCTTC
CASSVSGSLSSYNEQFF
>TRBV29-1|14|-|TRBJ2-7|TRBD1
TGCAGCGTTGCGGGGACAGAATTAGACTACGAGCAGTACTTC
CSVAGTELDYEQYF
>TRBV5-1|15|-|TRBJ2-1|-
TGCGCCAGCAGCCGCAGGCCCGACCTATACAATGAGCAGTTCTTC
CASSRRPDLYNEQFF
>TRBV30|16|once|TRBJ2-6|-
TGTGCCTGGAGTGCCGACAGTCGCGCTGGGGCCAACGTCCTGACTTTC
CAWSADSRAGANVLTF
>TRBV28|13|-|TRBJ1-1|TRBD1
TGTGCCAGCAGGTCAGGGGGCGACGGGGGAGCTTTCTTT
CASRSGGDGGAFF
>TRBV9|15|-|TRBJ2-1|TRBD2
TGTGCCAGCAGCGCCACCGGGACTAGCGGGGATGAGCAGTTCTTC
CASSATGTSGDEQFF
>TRBV19|15|-|TRBJ2-2|TRBD1
TGTGCCAGTAGTAAGGGACAGGGTGTCGGCGGGGAGCTGTTTTTT
CASSKGQGVGGELFF
>TRBV28|13|-|TRBJ1-2|-
TGTGCCAGCAGAAAGACAGGTTTATATGGCTACACCTTC
CASRKTGLYGYTF
>TRBV21-1|19|-|TRBJ2-7|-
TGTGCCAGCAGTAATTGGTCACCAAGTCCCACTAGCGGGAGATGCGAGCAGTACTTC
CASSNWSPSPTSGRCEQYF
>TRBV7-3|13|-|TRBJ2-3|-
TGTGCCAGCAGCTCCCTATACACAGATACGCAGTATTTT
CASSSLYTDTQYF
>TRBV10-3|13|-|TRBJ1-1|-
TGTGCCATCAGTGAGGGGGCGAACACTGAGGCTTTCTTT
CAISEGANTEAFF
>TRBV11-2|15|-|TRBJ2-3|TRBD1
TGTGCCAGCAGCTTAGCCAGGGGGAGCACAGATACGCAGTATTTT
CASSLARGSTDTQYF
>TRBV6-5|13|few|TRBJ1-1|-
TGTGCCAGCAGTTCACAGGGGAACACTGAAGCTTTCTTT
CASSSQGNTEAFF
>TRBV6-5|15|-|TRBJ2-1|TRBD2
TGTGCCAGCAGACCCACTAGCGGGAGCAGGAATGAGCAGTTCTTC
CASRPTSGSRNEQFF
>TRBV19|13|-|TRBJ1-2|TRBD1
TGTGCCAGTAGTAGGGGACAGACCTATGGCTACACCTTC
CASSRGQTYGYTF
>TRBV28|15|-|TRBJ2-1|TRBD2
TGTGCCAGCGGAATAGCGGGAGGATTCTACAATGAGCAGTTCTTC
CASGIAGGFYNEQFF
>TRBV27|13|few|TRBJ2-4|-
TGTGCCAGCAGTGAAACAGACCGAAACATTCAGTACTTC
CASSETDRNIQYF